This TCR beta chain was sequenced during a study of blood T cell repertoires in COVID-19. Study-wide context: The samples span acute and convalescent COVID-19 from the United States, Italy and Spain. Nucleic acid was either cDNA or gDNA, and it came from T cells, B-cell-depleted T cells, or PBMCs.

This CDR3 region has 11 residues. The germline V gene encodes CDR1 SQVTM and CDR2 ANQGSEA. V lost 4 bases, J lost 1 base, and 4 bases lay in between. Per the study methods: Quantification of nucleated cells was approximated via reference gene primer amplification. The protocol was immunoSEQ multiplex PCR, while the TCRdb copy is restricted to in-frame clones and leaves out a portion. V and J calls plus clone size are reproduced from that table; the DNA served to infer D and trimming. The sample has about 230,000 clones, approximately 84% seen once. As regards this clone: This specimen includes other DNA sequences encoding the same CDR3.

Sequenced material: peripheral blood. The chain combines TRBV29-1 with TRBJ1-1, with D uncertain. The source is a man aged 50 to 60 with active or convalescent COVID-19. The CDR3 is CSVGRNTEAFF. CDR3 in DNA: TGCAGCGTTGGCAGGAACACTGAAGCTTTCTTT.